The 3 T cell receptor beta chains presented below share a single source sample, sequenced in a study of cytomegalovirus exposure and HLA in healthy donors. PCR was performed using 60 Vbeta and 13 Jbeta primers. Profiling relied on immunoSEQ multiplex PCR, and the TCRdb table lists in-frame clones only, not all of them. The data hold about 250,000 clones, with roughly 70% observed a single time. Sequencing used PBMCs. All receptors come from a female donor in good health and CMV-seronegative.

This chain links TRBV6-1 with TRBJ1-1; a weak D match, TRBD1 (6 bases). Germline V gene sequence: CDR1 MNHNS, CDR2 SASEGT. CDR3 length: 14 residues. V was cut by 5 bases and J by 1 base, with 11 bases left in between. Written as DNA, the CDR3 is TGTGCCAGCAGTCCCGAGGACAGGAACACTGAAGCTTTCTTT. Its translation: CASSPEDRNTEAFF.

This clone has just a few counts. This chain joins TRBV6-5 and TRBJ1-5, with no clear D. CDR1 is MNHEY, CDR2 SVGAGI, per germline. The CDR3 loop spans 12 amino acids. The germline V and J ends were trimmed by 8 bases and 5 bases, with 10 bases remaining between them. CDR3 sequence reads: CASGEIHQPQHF. The CDR3 region has the DNA TGTGCCAGCGGGGAGATACATCAGCCCCAGCATTTT.

This clone has just a few counts. The V call is TRBV9, the J call TRBJ1-5, with a tentative D call TRBD1 (5 bases). Germline V CDR1 and CDR2: SGDLS, YYNGEE. The CDR3 covers 15 residues. The V end was cut by 4 bases, the J end by 2 bases, with 13 bases between. The CDR3 DNA sequence: TGTGCCAGCAGCCCACGCGGGGGGGGCAATCAGCCCCAGCATTTT. Encoded protein: CASSPRGGGNQPQHF.